The rows below give T cell receptor beta chains drawn from one sample of a study of shared clonotypes between healthy human individuals. Only in-frame clones appear in the TCRdb table, and some are missing; sequencing was by immunoSEQ multiplex PCR. Among about 2.3 million clones listed, 80% to 95% were seen once. What was sequenced was naive CD4+ T cells from PBMCs. The receptors here all came from a man between 18 and 29 years old in good health. Some clones in this sample may be carry-over from other donors' samples. CDR3s include the opening cysteine and the closing phenylalanine or tryptophan. A D gene is named only where the DNA matches it firmly.

j_call,d_call,v_call,cdr3_aa,cdr3_nt
TRBJ2-7,-,TRBV2,CASSTSKGGGYEQYF,TGTGCCAGCAGTACTTCCAAGGGGGGCGGCTACGAGCAGTACTTC
TRBJ2-5,TRBD1,TRBV5-5,CASSSGQGAGRETQYF,TGTGCCAGCAGCTCTGGACAGGGGGCTGGGAGGGAGACCCAGTACTTC
TRBJ2-5,TRBD2,TRBV28,CASTLAGGETQYF,TGTGCCAGCACACTAGCGGGAGGCGAGACCCAGTACTTC
TRBJ1-5,TRBD1,TRBV25-1,CASSGGTGGANQPQHF,TGTGCCAGCAGTGGGGGGACAGGGGGTGCAAATCAGCCCCAGCATTTT
TRBJ2-7,TRBD1,TRBV29-1,CSGGQGSSYEQYF,TGCAGCGGGGGACAGGGGAGCTCCTACGAGCAGTACTTC
TRBJ2-7,TRBD1,TRBV5-6,CASNIRDRGPAYEQYF,TGTGCCAGCAACATTAGGGACAGGGGGCCAGCCTACGAGCAGTACTTC
TRBJ2-7,TRBD1,TRBV10-3,CAISEPGTVTPYEQYF,TGTGCCATCAGTGAGCCTGGGACAGTGACTCCCTACGAGCAGTACTTC
TRBJ2-2,-,TRBV9,CASSVVLNTGELFF,TGTGCCAGCAGCGTAGTTCTGAACACCGGGGAGCTGTTTTTT
TRBJ2-1,-,TRBV7-3,CASSSDTSSGQFF,TGTGCCAGCAGCTCTGATACTTCCTCGGGGCAGTTCTTC
TRBJ1-5,-,TRBV29-1,CSVGKDGPQHF,TGCAGCGTTGGAAAAGATGGGCCCCAGCATTTT
TRBJ2-1,TRBD1,TRBV29-1,CSAGQDSYNEQFF,TGCAGCGCCGGACAGGATTCCTACAATGAGCAGTTCTTC
TRBJ2-7,-,TRBV11-2,CASSQQQGSYEQYF,TGTGCCAGCAGCCAGCAACAGGGCTCCTACGAGCAGTACTTC
TRBJ2-3,-,TRBV4-1,CASSRNSAQGTDTQYF,TGCGCCAGCAGCCGGAATAGCGCTCAGGGGACAGATACGCAGTATTTT
TRBJ2-7,TRBD1,TRBV5-1,CASSLNDRGTYEQYF,TGCGCCAGCAGTTTAAACGACAGGGGAACCTACGAGCAGTACTTC
TRBJ1-5,TRBD1,TRBV5-1,CASSYGTGEGQPQHF,TGCGCCAGCAGCTACGGGACAGGGGAAGGTCAGCCCCAGCATTTT
TRBJ2-2,-,TRBV29-1,CSVYQTSPGELFF,TGCAGCGTGTACCAGACTAGTCCCGGGGAGCTGTTTTTT
TRBJ2-1,-,TRBV11-2,CASSHNRVNEQFF,TGTGCCAGCAGTCATAACAGGGTTAATGAGCAGTTCTTC